One and the same sample provided the 21 T cell receptor beta chains below, sequenced in a study of OX40 agonist ivuxolimab in advanced cancers. Sequencing used immunoSEQ multiplex PCR; TCRdb keeps in-frame clones, though not all of them. The sample lists over 55,000 clones, 83% occurring once. This sample comprised CD4+ or CD8+ T cells sorted from blood, obtained in a trial of the OX40 agonist ivuxolimab. The origin of the receptors is an adult with an advanced solid tumor such as melanoma, head and neck, liver or kidney cancer.

The genes are TRBV7-9 and TRBJ1-2, with TRBD1 matching over 7 bases. CDR3 length equals 15 residues. V lost 1 base and J lost 3; bases outside the gene matches: 5. CDR1 and CDR2 from the germline V gene are SEHNR and FQNEAQ (reference sequence). The CDR3 DNA reads as TGTGCCAGCAGCTTAGAAGGGGGCCTTTACTATGGCTACACCTTC. This sequence encodes CASSLEGGLYYGYTF. The full variable domain, rest sourced from reference TRBV7-9 and TRBJ1-2, is DTGVSQNPRHKITKRGQNVTFRCDPISEHNRLYWYRQTLGQGPEFLTYFQNEAQLEKSRLLSDRFSAERPKGSFSTLEIQRTEQGDSAMYLCASSLEGGLYYGYTFGSGTRLTVV.

The chain has TRBV12-5 and TRBJ2-5, with 8 bases fitting TRBD1. Trimming removed 3 bases from V and 5 bases from J; junction bases left unmatched: 5. The CDR3 contains 14 residues. Germline CDR1 is LGHNT and CDR2 is FRNRAP. CDR3 loop: CASGLWTGPETQYF. CDR3 coding DNA: TGTGCTAGTGGTTTATGGACAGGGCCCGAGACCCAGTACTTC.

The chain employs TRBV4-1 and TRBJ2-5, with D perhaps matching TRBD1 (5 bases). The V end was cut by 0 bases, the J end by 5 bases, with 16 bases between. Germline-derived CDR1 and CDR2 are MGHRA and YSYEKL. CDR3 length: 16 residues. The CDR3 DNA reads TGCGCCAGCAGCCAAGATAGGGGCCAGGCGGCGGAGACCCAGTACTTC. Its protein is CASSQDRGQAAETQYF.

The CDR3 coding sequence is TGTGCCTGGAGTCCGGGCTCTGGAAACACCATATATTTT. Translating gives CAWSPGSGNTIYF. The V and J genes are TRBV30 and TRBJ1-3, with unresolved D. The germline gives CDR1 GTSNPN, CDR2 SVGIG (reference sequence). The V gene lost 2 bases and the J gene lost 0 bases, with 5 bases spanning the gap. The CDR3 runs to 13 residues. Supplemented by reference TRBV30 and TRBJ1-3, the full variable domain reads SQTIHQWPATLVQPVGSPLSLECTVEGTSNPNLYWYRQAAGRGLQLLFYSVGIGQISSEVPQNLSASRPQDRQFILSSKKLLLSDSGFYLCAWSPGSGNTIYFGEGSWLTVV.

The genes are TRBV5-1 and TRBJ2-1; 9 bases align to TRBD2. V lost 3 bases, J lost 10 bases, and 5 bases stayed unmatched. Germline CDR1 is SGHRS and CDR2 is YFSETQ. The CDR3 spans 13 residues. The CDR3 sequence: CASSWPLAGEQFF. CDR3 sequence (DNA): TGCGCCAGCAGCTGGCCTCTAGCGGGGGAGCAGTTCTTC.

This clone was seen just once. The V call is TRBV7-8, the J call TRBJ2-4; the match to TRBD2 covers 9 bases. The CDR3 length is 15 residues. In germline, CDR1 is SGHVS, CDR2 FQNEAQ. The V and J ends lost 2 bases and 7 bases, in that order; junction bases with no gene match: 6. The CDR3 spells CASSLNLAGMNIQYF. CDR3 sequence (DNA): TGTGCCAGCAGCTTAAATCTAGCGGGGATGAACATTCAGTACTTC.

The rearrangement uses TRBV10-3 and TRBJ2-1, with 11 bases aligning to TRBD2. Looked up from germline, CDR1 is ENHRY and CDR2 is SYGVKD. The CDR3 has 15 residues. V shed 10 bases and J 4 bases; nucleotides not matched to a gene: 9. The CDR3 loop reads CATESRTSGYNEQFF. The CDR3 nucleotides read TGTGCCACCGAGAGTAGGACTAGCGGGTACAATGAGCAGTTCTTC.

The rearrangement uses TRBV19 and TRBJ2-1; D is uncertain. V lost 3 bases and J lost 6, with 12 bases in between. CDR3 length: 14 amino acids. Germline lookup yields CDR1 LNHDA and CDR2 SQIVND (reference sequence). In DNA, the CDR3 is TGTGCCAGTAGTATCCGAGTAGTAGGCAATGAGCAGTTCTTC. It yields the protein CASSIRVVGNEQFF.

This clone has only a few counts. This chain connects TRBV7-9 to TRBJ2-2; D is unclear. Germline V gene lookup returns CDR1 SEHNR and CDR2 FQNEAQ (reference sequence). V was cut by 3 bases and J by 7 bases, with 6 bases left in between. The CDR3 has 12 residues. The CDR3 loop reads CASSLDGGELFF. The CDR3 nucleotides read TGTGCCAGCAGCTTGGACGGCGGGGAGCTGTTTTTT.

There are a few counts of this clone. The chain recombines TRBV6-1 with TRBJ1-6; D uncertain. V lost 7 bases and J lost 16, with 17 bases in between. The CDR3 is 12 amino acids. From germline, CDR1 is MNHNS and CDR2 SASEGT. This CDR3 reads CASNKEGRDLHF. The CDR3 DNA reads as TGTGCCAGCAACAAGGAGGGCCGGGATCTCCACTTT.

CDR3 amino acids: CASKESQETQYF. The CDR3 DNA follows: TGTGCCAGCAAGGAAAGTCAAGAGACCCAGTACTTC. This chain connects TRBV2 to TRBJ2-5; D gene uncertain. The CDR3 is 12 amino acids. Germline lookup yields CDR1 SNHLY and CDR2 FYNNEI. Trimming removed 7 bases from V and 2 bases from J, with 8 bases in between.

CDR3 sequence (DNA): TGTGCCAGTTCAAGCCGGACGCTTCGGGAGCAGTACTTC. This gives the protein CASSSRTLREQYF. V and J are TRBV19 and TRBJ2-7; unclear D gene. Trimming removed 8 bases at V and 7 bases at J, with 18 bases between. The CDR3 contains 13 residues. CDR1 is LNHDA, CDR2 SQIVND, per germline (reference sequence).

The V call is TRBV27, the J call TRBJ2-7, with TRBD1 as a possible D gene (6 bases). With 5 bases removed from V and 4 bases from J, the gap between germline ends came to 18 bases. This CDR3 comprises 15 residues. Germline V gene sequence: CDR1 MNHEY, CDR2 SMNVEV (reference sequence). The CDR3 nucleotides read TGTGCCAGCAGTCCCCGGACAGTCAAGGCTTACGAGCAGTACTTC. It translates to CASSPRTVKAYEQYF.

This sequence joins TRBV18 and TRBJ1-5; 10 bases match TRBD1. J gave up 2 bases and V 3 bases, and 4 bases lay outside the gene matches. CDR3 length: 16 amino acids. From germline, CDR1 is KGHSH and CDR2 LQKENI. As DNA, the CDR3 is TGTGCCAGCTCACCGGCGACAGGGGGCGGCAATCAGCCCCAGCATTTT. Amino acid sequence: CASSPATGGGNQPQHF. The full variable domain, with the rest looked up from reference TRBV18 and TRBJ1-5, is NAGVMQNPRHLVRRRGQEARLRCSPMKGHSHVYWYRQLPEEGLKFMVYLQKENIIDESGMPKERFSAEFPKEGPSILRIQQVVRGDSAAYFCASSPATGGGNQPQHFGDGTRLSIL.

The chain is built from TRBV5-4 and TRBJ2-5; D remains unclear. Germline CDR1 reads SGHNT; CDR2 reads YYREEE (reference sequence). The length of the CDR3 is 15 residues. With 2 bases removed from V and 5 bases from J, the gap between germline ends came to 16 bases. The CDR3 loop is CASSLTGSPKETQYF. For the CDR3, the DNA is TGTGCCAGCAGCTTAACCGGGTCCCCGAAGGAGACCCAGTACTTC.

This chain connects TRBV19 to TRBJ2-3, with a tentative D call TRBD2 (6 bases). Germline loops: CDR1 LNHDA, CDR2 SQIVND (reference sequence). V was cut by 2 bases and J by 12 bases, with 12 bases left in between. This CDR3 is built from 12 residues. The CDR3 is CASSIIGGLQYF. CDR3 bases: TGTGCCAGTAGTATAATCGGGGGACTCCAGTATTTT. The variable domain in full, completed from reference TRBV19 and TRBJ2-3, reads DGGITQSPKYLFRKEGQNVTLSCEQNLNHDAMYWYRQDPGQGLRLIYYSQIVNDFQKGDIAEGYSVSREKKESFPLTVTSAQKNPTAFYLCASSIIGGLQYFGPGTRLTVL.

The chain has TRBV10-1 and TRBJ1-2; D gene unclear. Trimming pared 2 bases from V and 4 bases from J, leaving 8 bases between. The CDR3 loop spans 13 amino acids. CDR1 is WNHNN and CDR2 is SYGVQD in the germline V gene (reference sequence). CDR3 amino acids: CASSEGRTYGYTF. The CDR3 DNA follows: TGCGCCAGCAGTGAGGGCAGGACCTATGGCTACACCTTC.

This chain connects TRBV7-8 to TRBJ2-7; D ambiguous. V lost 5 bases, J lost 4 bases, and 9 bases lay in between. Germline V CDR1 and CDR2: SGHVS, FQNEAQ. This CDR3 is 12 amino acids long. The CDR3 is CASSIGRYEQYF. The CDR3 bases are TGTGCCAGCAGCATCGGACGGTACGAGCAGTACTTC.

CDR3 residues: CAWSVRENQPQHF. DNA for the CDR3: TGTGCCTGGAGTGTACGTGAAAATCAGCCCCAGCATTTT. This chain links TRBV30 with TRBJ1-5; no clear D. The CDR3 loop spans 13 amino acids. Per germline, CDR1 GTSNPN and CDR2 SVGIG (reference sequence). Trimming pared 0 bases from V and 4 bases from J, leaving 7 bases between. The full variable domain, in which reference TRBV30 and TRBJ1-5 provide the parts outside the CDR3, is SQTIHQWPATLVQPVGSPLSLECTVEGTSNPNLYWYRQAAGRGLQLLFYSVGIGQISSEVPQNLSASRPQDRQFILSSKKLLLSDSGFYLCAWSVRENQPQHFGDGTRLSIL.

This sequence joins TRBV27 and TRBJ2-7; no clear D gene. Germline assignment: CDR1 MNHEY and CDR2 SMNVEV (reference sequence). With 5 bases removed from V and 2 bases from J, the gap between germline ends came to 10 bases. The CDR3 spans 13 residues. The CDR3 sequence is CASSPQSTYEQYF. The CDR3 coding sequence is TGTGCCAGCAGTCCTCAATCAACCTACGAGCAGTACTTC.

The rearrangement links TRBV18 to TRBJ1-1, with a possible D match to TRBD1 (5 bases). The CDR3 loop spans 19 amino acids. V dropped 4 bases and J dropped 0 bases, with 24 bases sitting between them. The germline V gene encodes CDR1 KGHSH and CDR2 LQKENI. The CDR3 nucleotides read TGTGCCAGCTCACGCCCAACCTGGGGCAATGGTGGGATGAACACTGAAGCTTTCTTT. Its translation is CASSRPTWGNGGMNTEAFF. The full variable domain, rest sourced from reference TRBV18 and TRBJ1-1, is NAGVMQNPRHLVRRRGQEARLRCSPMKGHSHVYWYRQLPEEGLKFMVYLQKENIIDESGMPKERFSAEFPKEGPSILRIQQVVRGDSAAYFCASSRPTWGNGGMNTEAFFGQGTRLTVV.